These 25 T cell receptor beta chains came from one sample sequenced in a study of T cell changes during pregnancy in multiple sclerosis (dated by TCRdb to between 2018 and 2021). The library was prepared using the immunoSEQ multiplex PCR assay. What TCRdb holds here is the immuneACCESS table cut down to in-frame rearrangements. Part of the clones is not present; checked against another copy, under half of the missing clones reflect an unresolved V gene, and the others are unexplained. Recorded for this sample are roughly 50,000 clones; around 92% of them occurred a single time. Clones ranked in the top ten supply around 0.25% of the sample. This material consisted of CD4+ T cells from peripheral blood mononuclear cells, taken in the third trimester of pregnancy. These TCRs come from a female donor with multiple sclerosis, enrolled in a pregnancy study.

The rearrangement links TRBV5-1 to TRBJ1-3; D unclear. V lost 0 bases, J lost 1 base, and 2 bases lay in between. Germline loops: CDR1 SGHRS, CDR2 YFSETQ. This CDR3 has 13 residues. CDR3 DNA: TGCGCCAGCAGCTTGGTATCTGGAAACACCATATATTTT. It codes for CASSLVSGNTIYF.

The gene calls are TRBV29-1 and TRBJ2-1; 9 bases agree with TRBD2. V dropped 6 bases and J dropped 1; count of bases not matched to a gene: 4. Germline V gives CDR1 SQVTM, CDR2 ANQGSEA. The CDR3 consists of 14 residues. CDR3 nucleotide sequence: TGCAGCGTGCCGCTAGCGGGATCCTACAATGAGCAGTTCTTC. Encoded protein: CSVPLAGSYNEQFF.

The J gene is TRBJ2-3, the V gene TRBV25-1, with TRBD1 matching over 7 bases. The germline gives CDR1 MGHDK, CDR2 SYGVNS. This CDR3 is built from 14 residues. V lost 6 bases and J lost 4; bases outside the gene matches: 7. This CDR3 is CASRPMGQPDTQYF. CDR3 bases: TGTGCCAGCAGGCCAATGGGACAGCCAGATACGCAGTATTTT.

This clone was recorded once. The chain links TRBV30 to TRBJ1-1, with D possibly TRBD1 on 5 matching bases. Trimming took off 3 bases at V and 7 bases at J, with 15 bases between the two ends. The CDR3 runs to 13 residues. Germline CDR1 reads GTSNPN; CDR2 reads SVGIG (reference sequence). The CDR3 DNA reads as TGTGCCTGGAGGGCTACCAACCAGGGTGAAGCTTTCTTT. Protein sequence: CAWRATNQGEAFF.

This clone was seen just once. V gene TRBV28 combines with J gene TRBJ2-7; no clear D gene. The CDR3 covers 12 residues. Looked up from germline, CDR1 is MDHEN and CDR2 is SYDVKM. Trimming pared 5 bases from V and 5 bases from J, leaving 10 bases between. CDR3 bases: TGTGCCAGCAGTCTAGTCCCTGACGAGCAGTACTTC. It is translated as CASSLVPDEQYF.

This clone was detected once. CDR3 DNA sequence: TGTGCCAGCTCAAGGACAGTCTCGAACACCGGGGAGCTGTTTTTT. Translated: CASSRTVSNTGELFF. The chain has TRBV2 and TRBJ2-2, with D maybe TRBD1 (6 bases). The CDR3 covers 15 residues. Trimming removed 8 bases from V and 0 bases from J, with 13 bases in between. Germline CDR1 reads SNHLY; CDR2 reads FYNNEI.

This chain connects TRBV29-1 to TRBJ1-1; perhaps TRBD1 as D (5 bases). The CDR3 totals 12 residues. The germline V gene encodes CDR1 SQVTM and CDR2 ANQGSEA. V was pared by 6 bases and J by 0 bases, with 8 bases between. The CDR3 region is CSVKGMNTEAFF. The CDR3 bases are TGCAGCGTCAAGGGGATGAACACTGAAGCTTTCTTT.

This chain connects TRBV10-3 to TRBJ1-1; 9 bases fit TRBD1. V dropped 10 bases and J dropped 0; count of bases not matched to a gene: 3. CDR3 length: 13 residues. The germline V gene encodes CDR1 ENHRY and CDR2 SYGVKD. This CDR3 is CATRQGVNTEAFF. The DNA for the CDR3 is TGTGCCACCCGACAGGGGGTGAACACTGAAGCTTTCTTT.

This clone was observed once. V and J are TRBV5-1 and TRBJ2-3; 7 bases align to TRBD2. Per the germline V gene, CDR1 is SGHRS and CDR2 is YFSETQ. CDR3 length: 16 amino acids. The V gene end was trimmed by 1 base and the J gene end by 0 bases; junction bases not matched to a gene: 5. CDR3 sequence reads: CASSLHGTTSTDTQYF. CDR3 bases: TGCGCCAGCAGCTTGCACGGGACTACTAGCACAGATACGCAGTATTTT.

In this sample, this clone turned up once. The chain has TRBV5-1 and TRBJ2-3, with TRBD2 matching over 7 bases. The germline V gene has CDR1 SGHRS and CDR2 YFSETQ. J lost 3 bases, V lost 0 bases, and 13 bases had no gene match. The CDR3 extends over 18 amino acids. The CDR3 here is CASSLVPSGEPGTDTQYF. The CDR3 DNA reads as TGCGCCAGCAGCTTGGTGCCTAGCGGAGAACCGGGAACAGATACGCAGTATTTT.

This chain links TRBV5-1 with TRBJ1-1; the D gene is possibly TRBD1 (6 bases). The CDR3 is made up of 15 amino acids. CDR1 and CDR2 from the germline V gene are SGHRS and YFSETQ. V was trimmed by 4 bases and J by 4 bases, leaving 17 bases between them. The CDR3 nucleotides are TGCGCCAGCAGCGCAACAACACAGGGTTCCACTGAAGCTTTCTTT. Protein: CASSATTQGSTEAFF.

In DNA form, the CDR3 reads TGTGCCAGCAGCCCAGAGCGGGGGGGCTCCCAACTTAGCACAGATACGCAGTATTTT. Protein sequence: CASSPERGGSQLSTDTQYF. The chain combines TRBV2 with TRBJ2-3, with 10 bases lining up with TRBD2. This CDR3 spans 19 amino acids. Losses at the gene ends were 6 bases for V and 0 bases for J; bases not matched to a gene: 15. Germline CDR1 and CDR2: SNHLY and FYNNEI.

The V call is TRBV18, the J call TRBJ1-2, with D possibly TRBD1 on 5 matching bases. The germline V gene encodes CDR1 KGHSH and CDR2 LQKENI. Trimming took 3 bases from V and 6 from J, leaving 17 bases between them. The CDR3 has 15 residues. DNA of the CDR3: TGTGCCAGCTCACCGGGCAGACAGAGCTATGATGGCTACACCTTC. Protein sequence: CASSPGRQSYDGYTF.

This rearrangement joins TRBV5-1 to TRBJ1-6; no definite D call. CDR3 length: 17 amino acids. Germline CDR1 reads SGHRS; CDR2 reads YFSETQ. Trimming removed 5 bases from V and 0 bases from J, with 15 bases in between. CDR3 bases: TGCGCCAGCAGGTGGACTGATTACAGCTCCTATAATTCACCCCTCCACTTT. Encoded protein: CASRWTDYSSYNSPLHF.

The chain recombines TRBV6-5 with TRBJ2-2; 9 positions match TRBD1. V gave up 2 bases and J gave up 2 bases; unmatched junction bases: 3. The CDR3 loop spans 16 amino acids. CDR1 is MNHEY and CDR2 is SVGAGI in the germline V gene. CDR3 sequence reads: CASSYRDRANTGELFF. The CDR3 nucleotides are TGTGCCAGCAGTTACCGGGACAGGGCCAACACCGGGGAGCTGTTTTTT.

The chain couples TRBV5-1 to TRBJ2-7; D may be TRBD1 (6 bases). Looked up from germline, CDR1 is SGHRS and CDR2 is YFSETQ. Trimming pared 4 bases from V and 6 bases from J, leaving 14 bases between. The CDR3 runs 13 residues. The CDR3 coding sequence is TGCGCCAGCAGCGAAATACAGGGCGCCGAGCAGTACTTC. As protein: CASSEIQGAEQYF.

The rearrangement links TRBV5-1 to TRBJ1-2; TRBD1 agrees at 8 bases. Germline trimming cut 4 bases from V and 8 bases from J; bases unmatched to any gene: 7. This CDR3 spans 13 amino acids. Germline V gives CDR1 SGHRS, CDR2 YFSETQ. The CDR3 bases are TGCGCCAGCAGCAAAGACAGGGGCGGCGGCTACACCTTC. Protein product: CASSKDRGGGYTF.

The chain is built from TRBV25-1 and TRBJ1-1, with D perhaps TRBD1 (6 bases). This CDR3 region has 14 residues. CDR1 MGHDK and CDR2 SYGVNS come from the germline V gene. The V end lost 6 bases, the J end lost 0 bases, and 11 bases lay between the germline ends. CDR3 protein: CASRPGQLNTEAFF. The CDR3 region has the DNA TGTGCCAGCAGACCCGGACAGTTGAACACTGAAGCTTTCTTT. The whole variable domain, remainder taken from reference TRBV25-1 and TRBJ1-1, is EADIYQTPRYLVIGTGKKITLECSQTMGHDKMYWYQQDPGMELHLIHYSYGVNSTEKGDLSSESTVSRIRTEHFPLTLESARPSHTSQYLCASRPGQLNTEAFFGQGTRLTVV.

The CDR3 reads CASSLAGGRGTEAFF. The CDR3, as DNA: TGTGCCAGCAGCTTAGCGGGGGGAAGGGGCACTGAAGCTTTCTTT. V is TRBV11-2 and J is TRBJ1-1; TRBD1 might be the D (5 bases). The CDR3 loop spans 15 amino acids. V gave up 1 base and J gave up 4 bases, with 13 bases separating them. Germline CDR1 and CDR2: SGHAT and FQNNGV.

This chain uses TRBV5-1 with TRBJ1-2, with D perhaps TRBD1 (6 bases). Trimming cost V 0 bases and J 6 bases, with 9 bases left between them. The CDR3 runs 13 residues. CDR1 SGHRS and CDR2 YFSETQ come from the germline V gene. The CDR3 reads CASSLGQGNGYTF. DNA of the CDR3: TGCGCCAGCAGCTTGGGGCAGGGGAATGGCTACACCTTC.

J is TRBJ2-3 and V is TRBV29-1; D is possibly TRBD2 (5 bases). Germline V gene lookup returns CDR1 SQVTM and CDR2 ANQGSEA. This CDR3 is 14 amino acids long. Trimming removed 0 bases at V and 4 bases at J, with 11 bases between. This CDR3 is CSVEEGGSADTQYF. CDR3 sequence (DNA): TGCAGCGTTGAAGAAGGCGGGTCGGCAGATACGCAGTATTTT.

This clone was seen only once. V and J are TRBV19 and TRBJ1-5, with a tentative D call TRBD1 (6 bases). CDR3 size: 15 residues. V lost 5 bases and J lost 3, with 14 bases in between. The germline gives CDR1 LNHDA, CDR2 SQIVND (reference sequence). The CDR3: CASSARTEPNQPQHF. The DNA for the CDR3 is TGTGCCAGTAGTGCCCGGACAGAACCCAATCAGCCCCAGCATTTT.

The chain links TRBV18 to TRBJ2-1, with TRBD2 identical over 10 bases. CDR3 length: 17 amino acids. Germline V lookup: CDR1 KGHSH, CDR2 LQKENI. The J segment lost 8 bases and the V segment lost 0 bases, leaving 10 bases of the junction unmatched. The CDR3 coding sequence is TGTGCCAGCTCACCACCAAGCGGGGGGGCCGGTAGGTATGAGCAGTTCTTC. Encoded protein: CASSPPSGGAGRYEQFF.

The J gene is TRBJ2-2, the V gene TRBV19, with D perhaps TRBD1 (5 bases). The CDR3 has 13 amino acids. Germline V lookup: CDR1 LNHDA, CDR2 SQIVND (reference sequence). V was clipped by 6 bases and J by 2 bases, with 7 bases between them. CDR3 DNA: TGTGCCAGTAGGACAGCAAACACCGGGGAGCTGTTTTTT. Translating gives CASRTANTGELFF.

V usage is TRBV29-1 and J usage is TRBJ2-2, with D unresolved. CDR1 SQVTM and CDR2 ANQGSEA come from the germline V gene. Between the trimmed V and J ends, which lost 3 bases and 4 bases, there was a span of 15 bases. The CDR3 is 15 amino acids. For the CDR3, the DNA is TGCAGCGTTGAGGTTCAGCTAGTTGGCACCGGGGAGCTGTTTTTT. It encodes CSVEVQLVGTGELFF.